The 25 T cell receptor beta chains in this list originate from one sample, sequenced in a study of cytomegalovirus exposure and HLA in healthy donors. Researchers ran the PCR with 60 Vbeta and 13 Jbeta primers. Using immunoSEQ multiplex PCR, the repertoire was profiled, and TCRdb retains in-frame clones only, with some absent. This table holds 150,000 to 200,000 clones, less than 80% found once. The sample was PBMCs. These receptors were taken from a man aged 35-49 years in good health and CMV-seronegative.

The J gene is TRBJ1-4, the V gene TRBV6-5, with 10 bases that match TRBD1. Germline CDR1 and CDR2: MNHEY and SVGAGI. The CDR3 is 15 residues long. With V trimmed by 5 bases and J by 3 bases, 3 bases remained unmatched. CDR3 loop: CASSRGTGANEKLFF. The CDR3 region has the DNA TGTGCCAGCAGTCGCGGGACAGGGGCTAATGAAAAACTGTTTTTT.

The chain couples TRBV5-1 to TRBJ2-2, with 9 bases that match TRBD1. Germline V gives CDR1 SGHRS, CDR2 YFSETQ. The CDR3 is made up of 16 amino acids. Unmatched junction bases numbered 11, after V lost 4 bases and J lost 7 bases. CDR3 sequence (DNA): TGCGCCAGCAGCCTACGGAACAGGGGGCAGAGCGGGGAGCTGTTTTTT. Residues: CASSLRNRGQSGELFF.

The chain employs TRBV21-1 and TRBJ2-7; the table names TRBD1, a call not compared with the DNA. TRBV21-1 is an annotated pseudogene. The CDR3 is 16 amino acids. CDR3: CASSQPRQQGELEQYF. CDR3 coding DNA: TGTGCCAGCAGCCAACCTAGGCAGCAGGGGGAACTCGAGCAGTACTTC.

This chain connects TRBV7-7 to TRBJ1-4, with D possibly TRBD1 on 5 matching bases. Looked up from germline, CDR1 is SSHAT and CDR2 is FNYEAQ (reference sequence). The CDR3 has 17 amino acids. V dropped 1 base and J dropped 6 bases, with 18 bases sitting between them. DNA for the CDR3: TGTGCCAGCAGCTTAGTTTGGGACCAGTGGGGGGATGAAAAACTGTTTTTT. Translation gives CASSLVWDQWGDEKLFF.

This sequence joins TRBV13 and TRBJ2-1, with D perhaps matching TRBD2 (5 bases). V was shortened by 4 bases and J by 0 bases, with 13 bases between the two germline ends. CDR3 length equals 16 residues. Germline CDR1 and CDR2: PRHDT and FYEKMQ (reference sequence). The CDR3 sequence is CASSSASSSSYNEQFF. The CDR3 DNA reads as TGTGCCAGCAGCTCCGCTAGCAGTAGCTCCTACAATGAGCAGTTCTTC.

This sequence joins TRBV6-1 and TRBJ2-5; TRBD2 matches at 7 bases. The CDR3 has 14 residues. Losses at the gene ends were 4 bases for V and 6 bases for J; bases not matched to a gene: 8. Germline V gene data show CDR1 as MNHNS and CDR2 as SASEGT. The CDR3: CASSASGVFQTQYF. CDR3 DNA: TGTGCCAGCAGTGCGAGCGGGGTATTTCAGACCCAGTACTTC.

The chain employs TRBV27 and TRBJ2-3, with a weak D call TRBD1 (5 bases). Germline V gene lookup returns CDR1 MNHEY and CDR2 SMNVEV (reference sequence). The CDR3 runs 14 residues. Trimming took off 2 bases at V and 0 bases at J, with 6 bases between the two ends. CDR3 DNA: TGTGCCAGCAGTTTAGACAGAAGCACAGATACGCAGTATTTT. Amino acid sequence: CASSLDRSTDTQYF.

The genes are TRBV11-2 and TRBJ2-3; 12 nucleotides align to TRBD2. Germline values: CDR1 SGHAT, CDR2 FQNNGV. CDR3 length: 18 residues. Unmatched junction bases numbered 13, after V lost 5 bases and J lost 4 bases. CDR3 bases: TGTGCCAGCAGCCCCTTACGAAGGGCTAGCGGGAGGGCAGATACGCAGTATTTT. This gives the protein CASSPLRRASGRADTQYF.

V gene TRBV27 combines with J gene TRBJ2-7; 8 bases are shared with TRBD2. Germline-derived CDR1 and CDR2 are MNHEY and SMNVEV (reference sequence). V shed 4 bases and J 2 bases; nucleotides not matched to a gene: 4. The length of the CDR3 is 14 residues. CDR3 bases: TGTGCCAGCAGTTCGGGGGGGTACCCCTACGAGCAGTACTTC. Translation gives CASSSGGYPYEQYF.

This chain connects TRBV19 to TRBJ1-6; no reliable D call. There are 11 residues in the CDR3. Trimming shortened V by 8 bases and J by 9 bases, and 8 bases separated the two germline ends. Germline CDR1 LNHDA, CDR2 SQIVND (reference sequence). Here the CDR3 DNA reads TGTGCCAGTCGAGGTGGTTCACCCCTCCACTTT. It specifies CASRGGSPLHF.

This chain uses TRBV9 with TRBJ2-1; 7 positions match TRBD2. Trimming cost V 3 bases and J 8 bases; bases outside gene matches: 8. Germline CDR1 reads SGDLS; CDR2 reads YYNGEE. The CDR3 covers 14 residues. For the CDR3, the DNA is TGTGCCAGCAGCGCGACTAGGGAGGGGCATGAGCAGTTCTTC. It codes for CASSATREGHEQFF.

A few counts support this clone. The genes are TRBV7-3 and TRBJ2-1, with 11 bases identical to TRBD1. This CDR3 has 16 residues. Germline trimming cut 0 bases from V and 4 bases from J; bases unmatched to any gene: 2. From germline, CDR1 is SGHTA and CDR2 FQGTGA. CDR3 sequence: CASSLTGTGGYNEQFF. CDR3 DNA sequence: TGTGCCAGCAGCTTAACCGGGACAGGGGGATACAATGAGCAGTTCTTC.

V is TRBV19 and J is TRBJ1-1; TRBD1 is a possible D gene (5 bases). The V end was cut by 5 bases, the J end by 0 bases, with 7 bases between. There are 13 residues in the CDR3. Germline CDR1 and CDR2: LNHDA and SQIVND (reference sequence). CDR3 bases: TGTGCCAGTAGTCAGGGTTTGAACACTGAAGCTTTCTTT. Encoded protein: CASSQGLNTEAFF.

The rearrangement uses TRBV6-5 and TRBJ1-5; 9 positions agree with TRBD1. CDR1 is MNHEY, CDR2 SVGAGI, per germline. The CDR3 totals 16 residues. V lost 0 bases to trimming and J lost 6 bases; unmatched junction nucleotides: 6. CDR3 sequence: CASSYSRQGGSQPQHF. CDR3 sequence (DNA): TGTGCCAGCAGTTACTCTCGACAGGGGGGAAGTCAGCCCCAGCATTTT.

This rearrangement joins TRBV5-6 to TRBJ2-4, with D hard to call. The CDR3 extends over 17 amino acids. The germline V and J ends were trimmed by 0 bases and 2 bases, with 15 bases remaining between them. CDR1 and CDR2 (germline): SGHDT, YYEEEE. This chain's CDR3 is CASSLAPQITTKNIQYF. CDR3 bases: TGTGCCAGCAGCTTGGCCCCGCAGATTACTACCAAAAACATTCAGTACTTC. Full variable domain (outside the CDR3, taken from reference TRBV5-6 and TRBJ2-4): DAGVTQSPTHLIKTRGQQVTLRCSPKSGHDTVSWYQQALGQGPQFIFQYYEEEERQRGNFPDRFSGHQFPNYSSELNVNALLLGDSALYLCASSLAPQITTKNIQYFGAGTRLSVL.

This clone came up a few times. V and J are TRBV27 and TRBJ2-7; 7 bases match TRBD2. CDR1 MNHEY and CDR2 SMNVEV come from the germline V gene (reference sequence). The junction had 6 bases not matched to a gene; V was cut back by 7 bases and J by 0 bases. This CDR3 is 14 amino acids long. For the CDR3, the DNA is TGTGCCAGCAACATCGGCGGGAGCTCCTACGAGCAGTACTTC. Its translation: CASNIGGSSYEQYF.

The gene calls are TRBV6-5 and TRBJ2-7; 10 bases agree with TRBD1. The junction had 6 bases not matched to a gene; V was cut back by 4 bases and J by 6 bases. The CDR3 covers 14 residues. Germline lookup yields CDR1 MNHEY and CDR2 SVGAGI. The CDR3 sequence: CASSSGTGVREQYF. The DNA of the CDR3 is TGTGCCAGCAGTTCCGGGACAGGGGTTCGCGAGCAGTACTTC.

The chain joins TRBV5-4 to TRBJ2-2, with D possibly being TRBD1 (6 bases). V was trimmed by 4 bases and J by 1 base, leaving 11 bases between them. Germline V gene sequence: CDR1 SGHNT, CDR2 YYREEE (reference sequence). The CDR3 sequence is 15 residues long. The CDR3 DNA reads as TGTGCCAGCAGCCCCATGACAGGGAACACCGGGGAGCTGTTTTTT. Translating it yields CASSPMTGNTGELFF. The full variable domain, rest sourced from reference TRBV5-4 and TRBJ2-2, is ETGVTQSPTHLIKTRGQQVTLRCSSQSGHNTVSWYQQALGQGPQFIFQYYREEENGRGNFPPRFSGLQFPNYSSELNVNALELDDSALYLCASSPMTGNTGELFFGEGSRLTVL.

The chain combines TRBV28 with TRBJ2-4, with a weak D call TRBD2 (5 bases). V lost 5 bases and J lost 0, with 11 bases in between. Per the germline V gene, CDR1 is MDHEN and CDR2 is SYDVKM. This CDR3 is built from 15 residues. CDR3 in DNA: TGTGCCAGCAGTGTGGACTTCCAAGCCAAAAACATTCAGTACTTC. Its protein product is CASSVDFQAKNIQYF.

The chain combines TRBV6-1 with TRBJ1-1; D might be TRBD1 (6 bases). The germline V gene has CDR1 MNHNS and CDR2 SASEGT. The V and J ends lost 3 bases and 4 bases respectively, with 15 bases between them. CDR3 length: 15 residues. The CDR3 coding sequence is TGTGCCAGCAGTGACCACAGGGTAGGTGGCACTGAAGCTTTCTTT. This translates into CASSDHRVGGTEAFF.

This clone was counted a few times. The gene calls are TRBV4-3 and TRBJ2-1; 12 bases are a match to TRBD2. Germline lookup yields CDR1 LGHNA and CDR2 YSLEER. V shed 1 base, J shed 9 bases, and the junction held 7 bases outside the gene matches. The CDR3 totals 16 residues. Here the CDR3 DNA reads TGCGCCAGCAGCCAAGCCCAGACTAGCGGGAGAAGTGAGCAGTTCTTC. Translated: CASSQAQTSGRSEQFF.

The CDR3, as DNA: TGTGCCAGCAGCTTGGGACAGTTCTACAATGAGCAGTTCTTC. Amino acid sequence: CASSLGQFYNEQFF. The chain links TRBV5-4 to TRBJ2-1; possible D gene TRBD1, 5 bases. Between the trimmed V and J ends, which lost 0 bases and 3 bases, there was a span of 7 bases. Germline V gene data show CDR1 as SGHNT and CDR2 as YYREEE (reference sequence). CDR3 length equals 14 residues.

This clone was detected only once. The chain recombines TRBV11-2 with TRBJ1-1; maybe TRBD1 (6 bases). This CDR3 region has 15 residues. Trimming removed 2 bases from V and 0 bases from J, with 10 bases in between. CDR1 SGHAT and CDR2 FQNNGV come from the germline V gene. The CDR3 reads CASSLWGQMNTEAFF. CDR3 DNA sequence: TGTGCCAGCAGCTTATGGGGGCAGATGAACACTGAAGCTTTCTTT.

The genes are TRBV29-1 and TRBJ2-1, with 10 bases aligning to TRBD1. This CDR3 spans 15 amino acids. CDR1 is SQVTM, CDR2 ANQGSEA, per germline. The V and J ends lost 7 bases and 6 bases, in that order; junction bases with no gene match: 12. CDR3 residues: CSGGQGVTLRNEQFF. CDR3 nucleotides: TGCAGCGGAGGACAGGGGGTCACGTTGCGCAATGAGCAGTTCTTC.

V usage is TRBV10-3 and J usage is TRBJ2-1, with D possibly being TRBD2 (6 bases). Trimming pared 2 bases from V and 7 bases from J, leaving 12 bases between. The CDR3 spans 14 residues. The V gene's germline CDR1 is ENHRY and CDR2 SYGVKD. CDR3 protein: CAISEVIAANEQFF. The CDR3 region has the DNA TGTGCCATCAGTGAGGTGATAGCGGCAAATGAGCAGTTCTTC.